These T cell receptor beta chains were read from a single sample in a study of beta chain features in type 1 diabetes. Only in-frame clones appear in the TCRdb table, and some are missing; sequencing was by immunoSEQ multiplex PCR. Of 130,000 or so clones in the sample, 9.5% to 10% are singletons; the top ten hold about 0.6%. Input material: central memory CD4+ T cells from blood. The receptors stem from a woman aged 40 to 49 in good health. CDR3s leave out the opening cysteine and the closing phenylalanine or tryptophan. The D gene is left open where the match is weak.

TRBJ2-2 TRBV14 TRBD1 ASSQGPRGPGELF
TRBJ2-7 TRBV2 TRBD2 ASSETSFDHEQY
TRBJ2-7 TRBV7-2 TRBD2 ASSPGGSGRVGSYEQY
TRBJ2-7 TRBV11-2 NA ASSFHSSSYEQY
TRBJ1-1 TRBV12-5 NA ASSGGNVNTEAF
TRBJ2-1 TRBV19 NA ASSGISLRGYEQF
TRBJ2-1 TRBV27 TRBD2 ASTRLAGGGPYNEQF
TRBJ2-1 TRBV18 TRBD2 ASSPVSGGSYEQF
TRBJ1-3 TRBV13 NA ASSPSGEWSGNTIY
TRBJ2-2 TRBV27 TRBD1 ASSPWTGGGLGELF
TRBJ2-7 TRBV14 NA ASSQLGADYEQY
TRBJ1-1 TRBV6-4 TRBD1 ASTRTGSGTEAF
TRBJ2-1 TRBV20-1 NA SARGGREQF
TRBJ1-2 TRBV7-9 NA ASSLGPGLAGDGYT
TRBJ1-2 TRBV4-1 NA ASSQDHRAGGGYGYT
TRBJ2-5 TRBV5-4 TRBD2 ASSVRTSSQETQY
TRBJ1-2 TRBV5-1 NA ASSLNDGANYGYT
TRBJ1-1 TRBV2 NA ASSYASGGGTEAF
TRBJ1-3 TRBV29-1 TRBD1 SVRTGGLSGNTIY
TRBJ2-1 TRBV19 TRBD2 ASSIVTGGINEQF
TRBJ2-3 TRBV6-1 NA ASSEVYTDTQY
TRBJ1-6 TRBV19 NA ASVGGYNSPLH
TRBJ1-1 TRBV18 NA ASSERATEAF
TRBJ1-2 TRBV29-1 TRBD1 SVSTTGASSPYGYT
TRBJ1-2 TRBV19 NA ASSPRQDGYT
TRBJ2-2 TRBV7-2 NA ASSLGGSSRELF
TRBJ2-7 TRBV5-1 TRBD1 ASSLHRGREQY
TRBJ2-2 TRBV10-3 TRBD1 AISEGWDRNTGELF
TRBJ2-7 TRBV18 TRBD1 ASSQDRGVNEQY
TRBJ2-3 TRBV5-1 TRBD2 ASSLTFTSGGVGTDTQY
TRBJ1-2 TRBV6-1 NA ASSAGGTLYGYT
TRBJ2-3 TRBV15 NA ATSGDSTDTQY
TRBJ1-5 TRBV7-2 NA ASSLGHDQPQH
TRBJ1-2 TRBV27 NA ASRSPGANYGYT
TRBJ2-2 TRBV5-1 NA ASSLATVNTGELF
TRBJ2-6 TRBV10-1 TRBD1 ASSGTGSFAGANVLT
TRBJ1-4 TRBV5-1 NA ASSLDRGDGEKLF
TRBJ2-7 TRBV4-3 NA ASSLVGGYEQY
TRBJ2-7 TRBV9 NA ASSVDTCGGLNEQY
TRBJ1-4 TRBV23-1 NA ASSQRSRGALSGEKLF
TRBJ2-7 TRBV12-5 NA ASGLVPNGLSSEQY
TRBJ2-4 TRBV6-5 NA ASRDRRKNIQY
TRBJ1-4 TRBV9 TRBD1 ASSVRAGGREKLF
TRBJ2-1 TRBV14 TRBD1 ASSPLGGQGAHGNEQF
TRBJ1-2 TRBV29-1 TRBD1 SVDGQGVYGYT
TRBJ2-7 TRBV6-5 TRBD1 ASSYRMRGRTYEQY
TRBJ2-3 TRBV18 NA ASQTGGEDTQY
TRBJ1-2 TRBV5-4 NA ASSLEAGDYGYT
TRBJ1-5 TRBV15 TRBD1 ATSRERQGIQPQH
TRBJ1-1 TRBV5-4 NA ASSREITNTEAF
TRBJ2-7 TRBV7-9 NA ASSLGGRDEQY
TRBJ2-7 TRBV7-2 TRBD1 ASSLWTGVAYEQY
TRBJ2-7 TRBV5-1 TRBD1 ASSVSGTGEGEQY
TRBJ2-4 TRBV5-4 TRBD2 ASSTNGGDGNIQY
TRBJ2-3 TRBV4-2 TRBD2 ASSPMAAQGGADTQY
TRBJ2-1 TRBV7-6 NA ASSPRPSGNYNEQF
TRBJ2-5 TRBV25-1 NA ASSESPRNGETQY